This TCR beta chain was sequenced in a study of beta chain features in type 1 diabetes. Expressed TCRB transcripts were sequenced because the entire RNA isolate underwent reverse transcription. Naive, central memory and regulatory T cell samples yielded roughly 3.6 million reads on average. The protocol was immunoSEQ multiplex PCR, while the TCRdb copy is restricted to in-frame clones and leaves out a portion. The sample holds over 700,000 clones, 17% seen once. Cells sorted by CD45RO/CCR7/CD25/CD127/CD95/CD27 comprised CD4+ naive, central memory, regulatory and stem cell-like memory cells. General study findings and limits: There was a possibility that cDNA sequencing over-represented cells with high TCR expression. VDJ junctions from type 1 diabetes patients carried fewer insertions and larger deletions.

Remarks on this clone: The antigen is unknown.

The germline V gene encodes CDR1 SGDLS and CDR2 YYNGEE. The ends were cut back, 3 bases at V and 12 bases at J, with 16 bases in the middle. The CDR3 has 13 amino acids. Sequencing input: naive CD4+ T cells from blood. This TCR came from a young woman in good health. The chain is built from TRBV9 and TRBJ2-1; D is unclear. CDR3 DNA: TGTGCCAGCAGCGGGGAAAGACGAAGCCCGCAGTTCTTC. Translation: CASSGERRSPQFF.